What follows are 9 T cell receptor beta chains derived from one specimen sequenced in a study of cytomegalovirus exposure and HLA in healthy donors. Amplification used 60 Vbeta primers and 13 Jbeta primers. TCRdb's copy holds only in-frame clones and misses some; the assay was immunoSEQ multiplex PCR. The data hold roughly 55,000 clones, with 81% observed a single time. Sequenced input: PBMCs. These receptors all stem from a boy between 10 and 17 years old in good health and CMV-seropositive.

V and J are TRBV6-1 and TRBJ2-3, with D tentatively TRBD1 (6 bases). V lost 2 bases to trimming and J lost 2 bases, with 17 bases between them. Looked up from germline, CDR1 is MNHNS and CDR2 is SASEGT. CDR3 size: 17 residues. This CDR3 reads CASSEWGPVSTTDTQYF. DNA for the CDR3: TGTGCCAGCAGTGAATGGGGGCCAGTTTCAACCACAGATACGCAGTATTTT.

The sample holds one count of this clone. This rearrangement joins TRBV18 to TRBJ1-2; the D gene is possibly TRBD1 (6 bases). The CDR3 extends over 14 amino acids. Trimming took off 3 bases at V and 0 bases at J, with 8 bases between the two ends. Germline CDR1 KGHSH, CDR2 LQKENI. In DNA form, the CDR3 reads TGTGCCAGCTCACCTACAGGGTCTAACTATGGCTACACCTTC. It translates to CASSPTGSNYGYTF.

This chain uses TRBV2 with TRBJ1-6; D is ambiguous. Germline CDR1 reads SNHLY; CDR2 reads FYNNEI. V lost 3 bases and J lost 10, with 16 bases in between. The CDR3 consists of 15 residues. CDR3 amino acids: CASSDEQLLLSPLHF. The CDR3 nucleotides read TGTGCCAGCAGTGATGAACAGCTATTGCTGTCACCCCTCCACTTT.

The chain joins TRBV14 to TRBJ1-2, with D maybe TRBD1 (6 bases). Germline loops: CDR1 SGHDN, CDR2 FVKESK. The CDR3 loop spans 15 amino acids. Trimming took 3 bases from V and 3 from J, leaving 14 bases between them. The CDR3: CASSQPRGFHYGYTF. As DNA, the CDR3 is TGTGCCAGCAGCCAGCCCAGGGGCTTTCACTATGGCTACACCTTC.

The V gene is TRBV6-1, the J gene TRBJ2-2; D is possibly TRBD1 (6 bases). Germline CDR1 and CDR2: MNHNS and SASEGT. CDR3 length: 15 residues. Trimming removed 6 bases at V and 6 bases at J, with 17 bases between. The CDR3 loop reads CASSPRPNRAGELFF. The CDR3, as DNA: TGTGCCAGCAGCCCTAGACCAAACAGGGCCGGGGAGCTGTTTTTT.

CDR3 coding DNA: TGTGCCAGCAGTGAATCGGGGACAGGAATGAGCTCTGGAAACACCATATATTTT. Translated: CASSESGTGMSSGNTIYF. This chain joins TRBV6-1 and TRBJ1-3, with TRBD1 identical over 8 bases. In germline, CDR1 is MNHNS, CDR2 SASEGT. V trimming: 2 bases; J trimming: 0 bases; junction bases outside the gene matches: 9. The CDR3 is made up of 18 amino acids.

Regarding this clone: The germline gene is not matched at one end of the junction; a read error may be the cause. V is TRBV7-9 and J is TRBJ2-7, with D possibly matching TRBD1 (6 bases). Germline assignment: CDR1 SEHNR and CDR2 FQNEAQ (reference sequence). The length of the CDR3 is 15 residues. The CDR3 reads CSSSLQGPLSYEQYF. CDR3 DNA: TGTTCCAGCAGCCTACAGGGTCCCCTCTCCTACGAGCAGTACTTC.

The chain joins TRBV7-3 to TRBJ1-1; no clear D. The V and J ends lost 7 bases and 4 bases respectively, with 13 bases between them. This CDR3 has 13 amino acids. Germline V CDR1 and CDR2: SGHTA, FQGTGA. Here the CDR3 reads CASTPGGFTEAFF. In DNA, the CDR3 is TGTGCCAGCACCCCAGGAGGGTTCACTGAAGCTTTCTTT.

The V call is TRBV7-9, the J call TRBJ2-3; 7 nucleotides agree with TRBD1. The CDR3 consists of 16 residues. Unmatched junction bases numbered 12, after V lost 5 bases and J lost 4 bases. Germline CDR1 reads SEHNR; CDR2 reads FQNEAQ (reference sequence). In DNA, the CDR3 is TGTGCCAGCAGCCGCCTCAGACAGGGTAACGCAGATACGCAGTATTTT. Translation: CASSRLRQGNADTQYF.